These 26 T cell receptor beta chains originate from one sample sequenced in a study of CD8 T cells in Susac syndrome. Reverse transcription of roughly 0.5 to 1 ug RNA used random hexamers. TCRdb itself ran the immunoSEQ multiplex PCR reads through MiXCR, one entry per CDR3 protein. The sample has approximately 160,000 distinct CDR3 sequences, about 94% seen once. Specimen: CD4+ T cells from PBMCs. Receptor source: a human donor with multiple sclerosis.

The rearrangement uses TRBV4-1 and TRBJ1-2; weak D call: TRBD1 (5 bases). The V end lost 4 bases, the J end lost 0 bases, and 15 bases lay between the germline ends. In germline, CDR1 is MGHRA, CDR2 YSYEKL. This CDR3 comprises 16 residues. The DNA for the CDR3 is TGCGCCAGCAGCCCCACAGGAACGACATCTAACTATGGCTACACCTTC. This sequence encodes CASSPTGTTSNYGYTF.

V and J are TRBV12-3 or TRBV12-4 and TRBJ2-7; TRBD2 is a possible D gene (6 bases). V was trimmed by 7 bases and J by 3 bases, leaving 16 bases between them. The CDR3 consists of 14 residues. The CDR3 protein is CASTGDAGIYEQYF. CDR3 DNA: TGTGCCAGCACCGGAGACGCGGGGATCTACGAGCAGTACTTC.

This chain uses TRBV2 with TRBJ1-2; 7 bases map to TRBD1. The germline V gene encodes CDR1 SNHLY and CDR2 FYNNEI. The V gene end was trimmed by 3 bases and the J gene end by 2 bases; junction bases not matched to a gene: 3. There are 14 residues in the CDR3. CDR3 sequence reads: CASSDRGYNYGYTF. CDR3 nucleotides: TGTGCCAGCAGTGACAGGGGGTACAACTATGGCTACACCTTC. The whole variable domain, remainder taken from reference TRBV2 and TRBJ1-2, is EPEVTQTPSHQVTQMGQEVILRCVPISNHLYFYWYRQILGQKVEFLVSFYNNEISEKSEIFDDQFSVERPDGSNFTLKIRSTKLEDSAMYFCASSDRGYNYGYTFGSGTRLTVV.

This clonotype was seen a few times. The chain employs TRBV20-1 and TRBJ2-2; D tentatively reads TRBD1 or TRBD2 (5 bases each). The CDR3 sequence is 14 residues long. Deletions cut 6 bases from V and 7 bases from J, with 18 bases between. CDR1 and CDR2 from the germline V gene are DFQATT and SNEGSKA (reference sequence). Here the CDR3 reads CSATGTKRIGELFF. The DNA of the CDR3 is TGCAGTGCGACCGGGACCAAGCGTATCGGGGAGCTGTTTTTT.

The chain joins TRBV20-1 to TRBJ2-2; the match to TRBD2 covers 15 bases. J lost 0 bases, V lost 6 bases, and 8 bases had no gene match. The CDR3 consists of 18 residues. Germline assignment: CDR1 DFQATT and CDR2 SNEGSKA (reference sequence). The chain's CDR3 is CSAKSGTSGRSNTGELFF. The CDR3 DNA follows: TGCAGTGCCAAGTCCGGGACTAGCGGGAGGTCGAACACCGGGGAGCTGTTTTTT.

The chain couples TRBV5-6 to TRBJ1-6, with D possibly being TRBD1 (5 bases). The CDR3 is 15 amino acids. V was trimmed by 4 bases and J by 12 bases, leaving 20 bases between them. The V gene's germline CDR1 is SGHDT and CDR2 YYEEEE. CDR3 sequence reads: CASSGTGGARGPLHF. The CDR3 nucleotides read TGTGCCAGCAGCGGAACCGGAGGGGCGCGGGGACCCCTCCACTTT.

The CDR3 DNA is TGCAGTGCTAGTATTGCATCGGCAGGGGGTGAGGAGACCCAGTACTTC. This sequence encodes CSASIASAGGEETQYF. J is TRBJ2-5 and V is TRBV20-1, with TRBD1 matching over 7 bases. Germline CDR1 is DFQATT and CDR2 is SNEGSKA (reference sequence). J lost 5 bases, V lost 3 bases, and 15 bases had no gene match. The CDR3 totals 16 residues.

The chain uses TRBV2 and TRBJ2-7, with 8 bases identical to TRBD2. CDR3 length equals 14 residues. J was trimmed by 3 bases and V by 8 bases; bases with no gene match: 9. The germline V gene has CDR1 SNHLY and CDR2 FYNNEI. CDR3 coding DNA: TGTGCCAGCTCAACCGAACGGGGGGGCTACGAGCAGTACTTC. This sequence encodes CASSTERGGYEQYF.

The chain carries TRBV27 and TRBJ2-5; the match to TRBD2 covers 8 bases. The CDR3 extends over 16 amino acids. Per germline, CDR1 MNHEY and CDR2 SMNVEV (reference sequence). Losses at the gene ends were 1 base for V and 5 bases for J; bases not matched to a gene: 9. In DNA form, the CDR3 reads TGTGCCAGCAGTTTATGGAGCGGGGGCCAGAGGGAGACCCAGTACTTC. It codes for CASSLWSGGQRETQYF.

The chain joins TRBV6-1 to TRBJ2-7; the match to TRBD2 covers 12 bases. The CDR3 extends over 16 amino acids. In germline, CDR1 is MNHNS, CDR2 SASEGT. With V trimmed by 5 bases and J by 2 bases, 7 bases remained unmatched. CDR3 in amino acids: CASSLTRLAGAYEQYF. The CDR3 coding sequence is TGTGCCAGCAGTCTGACCCGACTAGCGGGAGCCTACGAGCAGTACTTC.

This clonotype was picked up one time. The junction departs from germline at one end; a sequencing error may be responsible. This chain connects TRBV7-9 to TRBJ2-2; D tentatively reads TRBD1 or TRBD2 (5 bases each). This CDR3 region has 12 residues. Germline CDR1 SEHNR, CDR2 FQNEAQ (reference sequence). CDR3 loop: CASSLGPGRPIF. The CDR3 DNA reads TGTGCCAGCAGCTTAGGGCCGGGGCGACCGATTTTT.

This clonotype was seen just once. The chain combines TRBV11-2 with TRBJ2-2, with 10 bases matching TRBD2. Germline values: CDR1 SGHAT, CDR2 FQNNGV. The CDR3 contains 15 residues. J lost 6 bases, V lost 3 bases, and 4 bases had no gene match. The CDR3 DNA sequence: TGTGCCAGCAGCTTGGGGCTAGCGGGAGCCGGGGAGCTGTTTTTT. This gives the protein CASSLGLAGAGELFF.

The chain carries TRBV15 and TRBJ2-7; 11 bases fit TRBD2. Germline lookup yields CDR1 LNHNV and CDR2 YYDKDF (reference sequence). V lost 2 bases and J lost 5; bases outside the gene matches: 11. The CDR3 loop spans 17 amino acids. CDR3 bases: TGTGCCACCAGCAGACCCCCCTTAGCGGGAGGGCCCGACGAGCAGTACTTC. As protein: CATSRPPLAGGPDEQYF.

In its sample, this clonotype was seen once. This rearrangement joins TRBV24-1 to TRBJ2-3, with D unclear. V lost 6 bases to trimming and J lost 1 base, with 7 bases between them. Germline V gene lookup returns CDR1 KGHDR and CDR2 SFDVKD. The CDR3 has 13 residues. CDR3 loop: CATSFGGTDTQYF. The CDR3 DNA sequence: TGTGCCACCAGTTTTGGAGGCACAGATACGCAGTATTTT.

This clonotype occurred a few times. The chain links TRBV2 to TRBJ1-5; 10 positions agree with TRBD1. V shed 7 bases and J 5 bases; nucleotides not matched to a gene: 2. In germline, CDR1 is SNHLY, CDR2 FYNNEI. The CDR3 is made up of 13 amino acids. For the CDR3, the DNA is TGTGCCAGCACTGGGACAGGGGATCAGCCCCAGCATTTT. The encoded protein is CASTGTGDQPQHF.

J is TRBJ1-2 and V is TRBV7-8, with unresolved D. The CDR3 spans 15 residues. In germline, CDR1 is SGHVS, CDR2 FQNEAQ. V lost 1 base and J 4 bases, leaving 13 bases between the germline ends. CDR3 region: CASSLGPGKGYGYTF. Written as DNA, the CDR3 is TGTGCCAGCAGCTTAGGGCCGGGGAAGGGCTATGGCTACACCTTC.

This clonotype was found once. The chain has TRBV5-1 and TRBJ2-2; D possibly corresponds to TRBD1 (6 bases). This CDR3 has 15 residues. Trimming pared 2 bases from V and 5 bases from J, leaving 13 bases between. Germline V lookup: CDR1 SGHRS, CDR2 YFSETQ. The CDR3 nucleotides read TGCGCCAGCAGCTTTCAACGCAGGGGAACCGGGGAGCTGTTTTTT. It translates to CASSFQRRGTGELFF.

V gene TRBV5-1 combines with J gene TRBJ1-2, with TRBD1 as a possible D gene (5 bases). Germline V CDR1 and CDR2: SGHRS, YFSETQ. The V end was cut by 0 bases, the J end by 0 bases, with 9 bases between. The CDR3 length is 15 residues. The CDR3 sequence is CASSLGAGTNYGYTF. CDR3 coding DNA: TGCGCCAGCAGCTTGGGCGCAGGGACTAACTATGGCTACACCTTC.

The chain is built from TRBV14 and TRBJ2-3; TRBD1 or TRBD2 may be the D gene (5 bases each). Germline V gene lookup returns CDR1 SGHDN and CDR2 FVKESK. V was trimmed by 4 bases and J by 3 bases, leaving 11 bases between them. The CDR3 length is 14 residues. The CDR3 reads CASSPLGVTDTQYF. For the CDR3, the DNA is TGTGCCAGCAGCCCCCTGGGGGTAACAGATACGCAGTATTTT. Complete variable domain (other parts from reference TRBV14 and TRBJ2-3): EAGVTQFPSHSVIEKGQTVTLRCDPISGHDNLYWYRRVMGKEIKFLLHFVKESKQDESGMPNNRFLAERTGGTYSTLKVQPAELEDSGVYFCASSPLGVTDTQYFGPGTRLTVL.

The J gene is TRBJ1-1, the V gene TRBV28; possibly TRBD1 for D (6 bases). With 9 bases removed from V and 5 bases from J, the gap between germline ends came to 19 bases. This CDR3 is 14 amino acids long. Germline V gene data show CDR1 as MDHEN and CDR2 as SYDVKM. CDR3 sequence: CASNGGGAGTEAFF. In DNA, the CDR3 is TGTGCCAGTAATGGGGGGGGCGCGGGGACTGAAGCTTTCTTT.

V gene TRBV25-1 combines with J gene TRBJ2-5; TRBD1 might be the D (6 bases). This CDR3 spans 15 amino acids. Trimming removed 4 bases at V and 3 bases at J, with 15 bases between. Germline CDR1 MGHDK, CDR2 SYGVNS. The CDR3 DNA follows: TGTGCCAGCAGTGCCGCAGGGGCAGGGGAAGAGACCCAGTACTTC. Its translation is CASSAAGAGEETQYF.

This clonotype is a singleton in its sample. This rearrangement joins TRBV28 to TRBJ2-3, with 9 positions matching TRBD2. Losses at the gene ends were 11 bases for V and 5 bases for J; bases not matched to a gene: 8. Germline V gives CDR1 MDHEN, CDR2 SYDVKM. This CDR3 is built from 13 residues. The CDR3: CAWGTSPRDTQYF. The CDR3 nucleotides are TGTGCCTGGGGGACTAGCCCAAGAGATACGCAGTATTTT.

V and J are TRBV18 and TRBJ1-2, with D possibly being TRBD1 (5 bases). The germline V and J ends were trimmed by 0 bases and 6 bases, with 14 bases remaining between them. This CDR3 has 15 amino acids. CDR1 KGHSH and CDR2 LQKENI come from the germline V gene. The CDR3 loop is CASSPPDPGRHGYTF. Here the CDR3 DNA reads TGTGCCAGCTCACCACCGGATCCAGGGCGGCATGGCTACACCTTC.

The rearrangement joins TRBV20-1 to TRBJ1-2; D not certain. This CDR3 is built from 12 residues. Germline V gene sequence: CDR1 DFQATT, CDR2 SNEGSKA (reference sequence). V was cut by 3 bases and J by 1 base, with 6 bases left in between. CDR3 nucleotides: TGCAGTGCTAGTTGGCTTAACTATGGCTACACCTTC. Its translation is CSASWLNYGYTF.

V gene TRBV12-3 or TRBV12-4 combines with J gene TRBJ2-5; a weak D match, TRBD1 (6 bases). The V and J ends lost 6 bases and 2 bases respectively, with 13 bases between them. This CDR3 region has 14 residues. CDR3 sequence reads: CASRLGASQETQYF. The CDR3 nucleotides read TGTGCCAGCAGGTTGGGGGCCTCTCAAGAGACCCAGTACTTC.

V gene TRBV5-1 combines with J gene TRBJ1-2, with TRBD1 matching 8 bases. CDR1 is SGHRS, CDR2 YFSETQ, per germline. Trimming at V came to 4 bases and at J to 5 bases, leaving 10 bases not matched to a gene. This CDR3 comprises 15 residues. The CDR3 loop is CASSPYPGQEYGYTF. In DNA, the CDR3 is TGCGCCAGCAGCCCGTATCCGGGACAGGAATATGGCTACACCTTC.